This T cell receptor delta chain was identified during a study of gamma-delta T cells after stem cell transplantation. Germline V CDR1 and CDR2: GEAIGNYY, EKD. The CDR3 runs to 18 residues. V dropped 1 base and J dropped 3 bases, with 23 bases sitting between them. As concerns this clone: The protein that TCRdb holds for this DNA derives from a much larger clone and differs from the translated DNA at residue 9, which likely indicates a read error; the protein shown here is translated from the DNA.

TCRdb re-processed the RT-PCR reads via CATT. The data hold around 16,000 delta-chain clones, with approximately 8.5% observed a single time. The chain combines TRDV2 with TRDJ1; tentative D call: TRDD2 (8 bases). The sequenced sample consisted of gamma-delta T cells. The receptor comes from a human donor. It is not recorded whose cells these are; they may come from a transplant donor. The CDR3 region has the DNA TGTGCCTGTGACACGCTTCCTACTCGTACTGGGGTCGCCGATAAACTCATCTTT. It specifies CACDTLPTRTGVADKLIF.